The 26 T cell receptor beta chains reported below all come from one sample, sequenced in a study of blood T cell repertoires in COVID-19. Some clones are missing from TCRdb's copy, which holds only in-frame ones; the method was immunoSEQ multiplex PCR. The sample includes about 190,000 clones, roughly four fifths of them seen just once. Specimen: peripheral blood. These receptors originate from a woman between 65 and 79 years old with active or convalescent COVID-19.

The chain couples TRBV28 to TRBJ2-7; tentative D call: TRBD1 (5 bases). This CDR3 has 11 residues. V was cut by 7 bases and J by 5 bases, with 9 bases left in between. Germline V lookup: CDR1 MDHEN, CDR2 SYDVKM. In nucleotides, the CDR3 is TGTGCCAGCATACAGGATCACGAGCAGTACTTC. It encodes CASIQDHEQYF.

The chain is built from TRBV7-2 and TRBJ2-5, with D possibly being TRBD1 (6 bases). The V end lost 5 bases, the J end lost 5 bases, and 18 bases lay between the germline ends. CDR1 is SGHTA, CDR2 FQGNSA, per germline. There are 15 residues in the CDR3. The CDR3 loop is CASSQRVMGAETQYF. DNA of the CDR3: TGTGCCAGCAGCCAGAGGGTGATGGGGGCCGAGACCCAGTACTTC.

The count of this clone is one. The CDR3 region is CASSSGHLINNEQFF. The CDR3 bases are TGTGCCAGCAGCTCGGGACATCTTATTAACAATGAGCAGTTCTTC. This chain links TRBV7-6 with TRBJ2-1, with D possibly TRBD1 on 6 matching bases. The CDR3 runs to 15 residues. CDR1 is SGHVS and CDR2 is FNYEAQ in the germline V gene. Trimming left V 4 bases short and J 5 bases short, with 15 bases between.

The V call is TRBV5-4, the J call TRBJ2-2; 10 bases map to TRBD2. Looked up from germline, CDR1 is SGHNT and CDR2 is YYREEE (reference sequence). This CDR3 spans 18 amino acids. The V and J ends lost 1 base and 8 bases, in that order; junction bases with no gene match: 14. The CDR3, as DNA: TGTGCCAGCAGCTTGCTCCTAGCGGGAGATGTAGATTGGGGGGAGCTGTTTTTT. Translating it yields CASSLLLAGDVDWGELFF.

The chain uses TRBV6-5 and TRBJ2-7; 8 bases map to TRBD2. Trimming cost V 5 bases and J 3 bases; bases outside gene matches: 9. Per the germline V gene, CDR1 is MNHEY and CDR2 is SVGAGI. The CDR3 has 15 residues. CDR3 region: CASSTLAGQGYEQYF. CDR3 bases: TGTGCCAGCAGTACCCTAGCGGGCCAGGGCTACGAGCAGTACTTC.

CDR3 bases: TGTGCCAGCAGACTAGCGGGAGGGCCAGAGACCCAGTACTTC. As protein: CASRLAGGPETQYF. The chain is built from TRBV7-9 and TRBJ2-5; TRBD2 matches 13 bases. Germline assignment: CDR1 SEHNR and CDR2 FQNEAQ (reference sequence). V lost 6 bases, J lost 4 bases, and 2 bases stayed unmatched. The CDR3 is 14 amino acids.

V usage is TRBV12-3 or TRBV12-4 and J usage is TRBJ2-1; TRBD1 matches at 8 bases. Trimming cost V 4 bases and J 10 bases; bases outside gene matches: 6. CDR3 length: 13 residues. This chain's CDR3 is CASSWDRNREQFF. The CDR3 DNA reads as TGTGCCAGCAGTTGGGACAGGAACCGCGAGCAGTTCTTC.

This clone was counted between two and nine times. The chain links TRBV5-6 to TRBJ2-3, with 9 bases fitting TRBD2. The V and J ends lost 1 base and 3 bases, in that order; junction bases with no gene match: 0. This CDR3 region has 14 residues. Germline V CDR1 and CDR2: SGHDT, YYEEEE. As DNA, the CDR3 is TGTGCCAGCAGCTTGACTAGCGGGACAGATACGCAGTATTTT. Protein sequence: CASSLTSGTDTQYF.

V and J are TRBV7-6 and TRBJ2-1; 7 nucleotides align to TRBD1. The V gene's germline CDR1 is SGHVS and CDR2 FNYEAQ. CDR3 size: 18 residues. V shed 2 bases, J shed 7 bases, and the junction held 17 bases outside the gene matches. The CDR3 is CASSLRGQDLSRSNEQFF. The CDR3 DNA sequence: TGTGCCAGCAGCTTAAGGGGGCAGGACCTATCGAGGTCGAATGAGCAGTTCTTC.

The chain has TRBV28 and TRBJ2-3; D gene uncertain. V shed 4 bases and J shed 6 bases, with 17 bases lying between them. Germline CDR1 MDHEN, CDR2 SYDVKM. The CDR3 sequence is 15 residues long. CDR3 DNA: TGTGCCAGCAGTTCCCCGAAGAGGCCCGGGGATACGCAGTATTTT. It is translated as CASSSPKRPGDTQYF. The full variable domain, with the rest looked up from reference TRBV28 and TRBJ2-3, is DVKVTQSSRYLVKRTGEKVFLECVQDMDHENMFWYRQDPGLGLRLIYFSYDVKMKEKGDIPEGYSVSREKKERFSLILESASTNQTSMYLCASSSPKRPGDTQYFGPGTRLTVL.

The chain joins TRBV12-3 or TRBV12-4 to TRBJ2-2; no clear D. The V end was cut by 6 bases, the J end by 2 bases, with 7 bases between. This CDR3 has 13 amino acids. The CDR3 DNA reads TGTGCCAGCAGCCACAGAAACACCGGGGAGCTGTTTTTT. Its translation: CASSHRNTGELFF.

V usage is TRBV6-5 and J usage is TRBJ1-4, with TRBD1 matching 8 bases. With 6 bases clipped from V and 2 bases from J, the junction kept 5 bases outside the gene matches. This CDR3 has 15 amino acids. Germline loops: CDR1 MNHEY, CDR2 SVGAGI. The CDR3, as DNA: TGTGCCAGCAGCTCCAGACAGGGGACTAATGAAAAACTGTTTTTT. Protein: CASSSRQGTNEKLFF.

CDR3 DNA sequence: TGCGCCAGCAGCCAAGACTATGCCGGACTAGCGGGAGAGTATGAGCAGTTCTTC. Protein product: CASSQDYAGLAGEYEQFF. This chain uses TRBV4-1 with TRBJ2-1; TRBD2 matches at 13 bases. Germline values: CDR1 MGHRA, CDR2 YSYEKL. This CDR3 is built from 18 residues. J lost 8 bases, V lost 0 bases, and 10 bases had no gene match.

This clone was counted once. The genes are TRBV19 and TRBJ2-1, with 10 nucleotides matching TRBD2. V was clipped by 2 bases and J by 4 bases; unmatched bases: 2. Germline V gene data show CDR1 as LNHDA and CDR2 as SQIVND (reference sequence). This CDR3 has 15 residues. The DNA for the CDR3 is TGTGCCAGTAGTATAAGGACTAGCGGATACAATGAGCAGTTCTTC. Its translation is CASSIRTSGYNEQFF.

J is TRBJ2-5 and V is TRBV4-1; D might be TRBD2 (5 bases). CDR3 length: 12 amino acids. Trimming took 0 bases from V and 11 from J, leaving 10 bases between them. Germline V gives CDR1 MGHRA, CDR2 YSYEKL. The CDR3 DNA follows: TGCGCCAGCAGCCAAGAGGGAAGGAGGCAGTACTTC. Residues: CASSQEGRRQYF.

The genes are TRBV2 and TRBJ2-3, with D perhaps TRBD1 (6 bases). Germline assignment: CDR1 SNHLY and CDR2 FYNNEI. V was cut by 6 bases and J by 3 bases, with 10 bases left in between. This CDR3 spans 13 amino acids. The CDR3 loop reads CASRPTGTDTQYF. The CDR3 DNA reads as TGTGCCAGCAGACCAACAGGGACAGATACGCAGTATTTT.

This sequence joins TRBV5-5 and TRBJ1-6; D is ambiguous. This CDR3 spans 13 amino acids. Germline values: CDR1 SGHKS, CDR2 YYEKEE (reference sequence). Trimming left V 0 bases short and J 7 bases short, with 5 bases between. CDR3 DNA: TGTGCCAGCAGCTTGGAGCGGAATTCACCCCTCCACTTT. It specifies CASSLERNSPLHF.

The chain couples TRBV4-1 to TRBJ2-1, with D tentatively TRBD2 (5 bases). V lost 4 bases and J lost 2, with 18 bases in between. CDR3 length: 17 amino acids. CDR1 MGHRA and CDR2 YSYEKL come from the germline V gene. The CDR3: CASSPLGKGNPYNEQFF. DNA of the CDR3: TGCGCCAGCAGCCCGCTCGGGAAAGGGAACCCCTACAATGAGCAGTTCTTC.

The chain combines TRBV5-1 with TRBJ2-7; weak D call: TRBD2 (6 bases). Germline CDR1 SGHRS, CDR2 YFSETQ. V was trimmed by 7 bases and J by 2 bases, leaving 13 bases between them. CDR3 length equals 13 residues. This chain's CDR3 is CASYSGLTYEQYF. In nucleotides, the CDR3 is TGCGCCAGCTATAGCGGCCTTACCTACGAGCAGTACTTC.

This chain connects TRBV5-1 to TRBJ2-3; 11 positions match TRBD2. The V segment lost 2 bases and the J segment 0 bases; nucleotides outside the gene matches: 5. In germline, CDR1 is SGHRS, CDR2 YFSETQ. The CDR3 loop spans 17 amino acids. This chain's CDR3 is CASSFQGLAASTDTQYF. Written as DNA, the CDR3 is TGCGCCAGCAGCTTCCAGGGACTAGCGGCAAGCACAGATACGCAGTATTTT.

The chain recombines TRBV7-9 with TRBJ2-7, with 11 bases that match TRBD2. CDR1 and CDR2 (germline): SEHNR, FQNEAQ (reference sequence). This CDR3 is 16 amino acids long. V shed 4 bases and J 7 bases; nucleotides not matched to a gene: 12. The CDR3 region is CASSSRSGRAGGEQYF. In DNA form, the CDR3 reads TGTGCCAGCAGCTCGCGTAGCGGGAGGGCCGGTGGTGAGCAGTACTTC.

This chain joins TRBV9 and TRBJ1-1, with 8 bases lining up with TRBD1. This CDR3 is built from 15 residues. CDR1 is SGDLS and CDR2 is YYNGEE in the germline V gene. Trimming took 2 bases from V and 4 from J; bases not matched to a gene: 7. CDR3 protein: CASSVTGAPATEAFF. The CDR3 DNA is TGTGCCAGCAGCGTGACAGGGGCCCCGGCCACTGAAGCTTTCTTT. The full variable domain, with the rest looked up from reference TRBV9 and TRBJ1-1, is DSGVTQTPKHLITATGQRVTLRCSPRSGDLSVYWYQQSLDQGLQFLIQYYNGEERAKGNILERFSAQQFPDLHSELNLSSLELGDSALYFCASSVTGAPATEAFFGQGTRLTVV.

The chain uses TRBV10-1 and TRBJ2-1, with TRBD2 matching 16 bases. The germline V gene encodes CDR1 WNHNN and CDR2 SYGVQD (reference sequence). The CDR3 extends over 17 amino acids. The J segment lost 8 bases and the V segment lost 1 base, leaving 5 bases of the junction unmatched. The CDR3 coding sequence is TGCGCCAGCAGTGAGTGGGGACTAGCGGGAGGGCCCGATGAGCAGTTCTTC. Its protein product is CASSEWGLAGGPDEQFF.

The V gene is TRBV19, the J gene TRBJ1-5, with 7 bases matching TRBD1. Per germline, CDR1 LNHDA and CDR2 SQIVND (reference sequence). V trimming: 3 bases; J trimming: 5 bases; junction bases outside the gene matches: 7. The length of the CDR3 is 15 residues. CDR3 bases: TGTGCCAGTAGTATTACTAAAGGGGGCGATCAGCCCCAGCATTTT. Translating gives CASSITKGGDQPQHF. Using reference TRBV19 and TRBJ1-5 for the parts outside the CDR3, the full variable domain is DGGITQSPKYLFRKEGQNVTLSCEQNLNHDAMYWYRQDPGQGLRLIYYSQIVNDFQKGDIAEGYSVSREKKESFPLTVTSAQKNPTAFYLCASSITKGGDQPQHFGDGTRLSIL.

This chain uses TRBV6-5 with TRBJ1-2; tentative D call: TRBD1 (6 bases). The CDR3 is 13 amino acids. Trimming took 6 bases from V and 6 from J, leaving 14 bases between them. Germline V CDR1 and CDR2: MNHEY, SVGAGI. CDR3 sequence (DNA): TGTGCCAGCAGGGGGGCGCTGAGCCATGGCTACACCTTC. Translating it yields CASRGALSHGYTF.

V gene TRBV18 combines with J gene TRBJ1-3; D is perhaps TRBD1 (6 bases). The CDR3 contains 17 residues. Trimming took off 1 base at V and 2 bases at J, with 15 bases between the two ends. Germline lookup yields CDR1 KGHSH and CDR2 LQKENI. In DNA, the CDR3 is TGTGCCAGCTCACCACTATCCCTCAGGGGCACTGGAAACACCATATATTTT. Its translation: CASSPLSLRGTGNTIYF.